This T cell receptor (beta chain) was observed in a study of beta chain features in type 1 diabetes. Notes on the study in general: It was among patients, rather than healthy donors, that naive, central memory and Treg TCRB repertoires appeared more similar.

What was sequenced were expressed TCRB transcripts, since all of the isolated RNA had been reverse transcribed. Sequencing was performed with immunoSEQ multiplex PCR; in TCRdb, only in-frame clones are kept and a portion is missing. Counted here are about 320,000 clones, approximately 14% occurring once; the ten biggest clones make up 6.7%. Note on this clone: Its antigen is unknown.

The CDR3 consists of 16 residues. Germline-derived CDR1 and CDR2 are SGHVS and FQNEAQ. V lost 1 base and J 1 base, leaving 12 bases between the germline ends. The clonotype originates from a man aged 30-40 years in good health. Sequenced sample: central memory CD4+ T cells from blood. This chain links TRBV7-8 with TRBJ2-3; D uncertain. CDR3 DNA: TGTGCCAGCAGCTTAGTGTGGGGTTCCGGCACAGATACGCAGTATTTT. As protein: CASSLVWGSGTDTQYF.